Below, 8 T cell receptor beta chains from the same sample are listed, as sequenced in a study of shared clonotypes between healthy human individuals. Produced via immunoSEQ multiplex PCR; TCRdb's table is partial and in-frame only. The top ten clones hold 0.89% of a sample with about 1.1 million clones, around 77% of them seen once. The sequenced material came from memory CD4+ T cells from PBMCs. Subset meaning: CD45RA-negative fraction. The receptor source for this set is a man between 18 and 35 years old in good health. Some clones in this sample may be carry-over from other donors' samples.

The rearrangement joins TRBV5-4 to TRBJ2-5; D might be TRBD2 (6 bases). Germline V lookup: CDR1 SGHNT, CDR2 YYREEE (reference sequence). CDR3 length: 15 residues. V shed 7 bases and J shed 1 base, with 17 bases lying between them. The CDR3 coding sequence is TGTGCCAGCGGCGTAGGACTACCAACCCAAGAGACCCAGTACTTC. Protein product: CASGVGLPTQETQYF.

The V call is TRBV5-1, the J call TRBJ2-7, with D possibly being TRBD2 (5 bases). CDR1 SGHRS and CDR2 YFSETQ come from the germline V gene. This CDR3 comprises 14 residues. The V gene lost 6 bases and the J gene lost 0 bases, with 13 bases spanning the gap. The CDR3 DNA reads TGCGCCAGCACCTCGCGGGCCGACTCCTACGAGCAGTACTTC. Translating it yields CASTSRADSYEQYF.

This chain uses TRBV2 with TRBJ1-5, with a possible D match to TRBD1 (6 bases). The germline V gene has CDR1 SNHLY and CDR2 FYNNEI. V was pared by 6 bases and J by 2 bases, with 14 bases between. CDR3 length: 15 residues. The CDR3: CASSADRFGNQPQHF. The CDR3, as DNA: TGTGCCAGCAGCGCAGACAGGTTTGGCAATCAGCCCCAGCATTTT.

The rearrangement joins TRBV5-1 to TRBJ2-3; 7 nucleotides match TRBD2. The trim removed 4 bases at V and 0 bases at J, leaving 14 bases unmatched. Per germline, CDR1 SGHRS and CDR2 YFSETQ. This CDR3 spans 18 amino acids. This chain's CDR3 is CASSREAKRGPSTDTQYF. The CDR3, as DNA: TGCGCCAGCAGCCGGGAGGCGAAGCGGGGCCCTAGCACAGATACGCAGTATTTT.

CDR3 nucleotide sequence: TGTGCCAGCATTGCTACCCTTTCCGGGACAGCGCCGATCGGGGAGCTGTTTTTT. The encoded protein is CASIATLSGTAPIGELFF. V usage is TRBV18 and J usage is TRBJ2-2, with TRBD1 matching over 7 bases. V dropped 8 bases and J dropped 7; count of bases not matched to a gene: 22. The germline V gene has CDR1 KGHSH and CDR2 LQKENI. The CDR3 runs 18 residues.

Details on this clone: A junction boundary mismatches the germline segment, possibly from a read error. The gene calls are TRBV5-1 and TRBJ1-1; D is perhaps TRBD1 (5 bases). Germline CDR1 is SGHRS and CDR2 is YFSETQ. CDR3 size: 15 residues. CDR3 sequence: CASRLGGTENTEAFF. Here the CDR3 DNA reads TGCGCCAGCAGATTGGGCGGGACGGAGAACACTGAAGCTTTCTTT. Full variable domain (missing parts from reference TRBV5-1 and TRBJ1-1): KAGVTQTPRYLIKTRGQQVTLSCSPISGHRSVSWYQQTPGQGLQFLFEYFSETQRNKGNFPGRFSGRQFSNSRSEMNVSTLELGDSALYLCASRLGGTENTEAFFGQGTRLTVV.

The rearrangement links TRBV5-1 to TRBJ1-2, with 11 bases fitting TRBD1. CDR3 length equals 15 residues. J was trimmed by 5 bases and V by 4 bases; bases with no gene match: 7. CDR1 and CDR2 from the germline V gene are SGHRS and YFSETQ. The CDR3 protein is CASSTGQGASYGYTF. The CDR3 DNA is TGCGCCAGCAGCACCGGACAGGGGGCGTCGTATGGCTACACCTTC.

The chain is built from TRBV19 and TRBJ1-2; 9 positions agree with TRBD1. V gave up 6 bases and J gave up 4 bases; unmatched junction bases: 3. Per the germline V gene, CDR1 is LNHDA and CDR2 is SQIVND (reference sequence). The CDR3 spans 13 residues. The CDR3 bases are TGTGCCAGTAGAACGGGACAGGGCTATGGCTACACCTTC. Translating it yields CASRTGQGYGYTF.